The 14 T cell receptor beta chains below come from one sample, sequenced in a study of shared clonotypes between healthy human individuals. Data came from immunoSEQ multiplex PCR; TCRdb stores just in-frame clones and leaves some out. The sample has around 560,000 clones; roughly 95% are singletons. Naive-designated CD8 cells lacked CD45RO, were positively enriched for CCR7, and omitted terminally differentiated effector memory CD45RA+ cells. The sequencing sample was made of naive CD8+ T cells sorted from blood. These receptors came from a woman aged 25 to 39 in good health.

The rearrangement uses TRBV28 and TRBJ2-7; 16 bases align to TRBD2. Trimming took 3 bases from V and 0 from J; bases not matched to a gene: 8. The CDR3 sequence is 19 residues long. Germline V CDR1 and CDR2: MDHEN, SYDVKM. This CDR3 reads CASSFAAGLAGGSSYEQYF. CDR3 DNA: TGTGCCAGCAGTTTCGCGGCGGGACTAGCGGGAGGGAGCTCCTACGAGCAGTACTTC.

The chain links TRBV4-1 to TRBJ2-2, with D unclear. Trimming shortened V by 0 bases and J by 1 base, and 6 bases separated the two germline ends. The germline V gene encodes CDR1 MGHRA and CDR2 YSYEKL. The CDR3 contains 15 residues. The CDR3 reads CASSQENENTGELFF. The CDR3 bases are TGCGCCAGCAGCCAAGAGAACGAGAACACCGGGGAGCTGTTTTTT.

This clone was recorded once. This chain uses TRBV27 with TRBJ2-7; 11 nucleotides match TRBD2. V lost 5 bases, J lost 0 bases, and 9 bases stayed unmatched. The CDR3 length is 17 residues. Germline CDR1 and CDR2: MNHEY and SMNVEV (reference sequence). Here the CDR3 reads CASSLRGLAESSYEQYF. The CDR3 region has the DNA TGTGCCAGCAGTCTACGGGGACTAGCGGAGAGCTCCTACGAGCAGTACTTC.

The chain combines TRBV25-1 with TRBJ2-1, with D uncertain. CDR1 and CDR2 from the germline V gene are MGHDK and SYGVNS. Deletions cut 5 bases from V and 0 bases from J, with 11 bases between. This CDR3 comprises 15 residues. CDR3 sequence: CASSLGPISYNEQFF. The CDR3 nucleotides are TGTGCCAGCAGTTTAGGACCCATCTCCTACAATGAGCAGTTCTTC. Filled out from reference TRBV25-1 and TRBJ2-1, the complete variable domain reads EADIYQTPRYLVIGTGKKITLECSQTMGHDKMYWYQQDPGMELHLIHYSYGVNSTEKGDLSSESTVSRIRTEHFPLTLESARPSHTSQYLCASSLGPISYNEQFFGPGTRLTVL.

This sequence joins TRBV28 and TRBJ1-2; 10 bases map to TRBD1. The ends lost 6 bases at V and 4 bases at J; junction bases unmatched: 11. This CDR3 has 16 amino acids. Germline loops: CDR1 MDHEN, CDR2 SYDVKM. CDR3 residues: CASSPRDRGRGYGYTF. CDR3 nucleotide sequence: TGTGCCAGCAGCCCTCGAGACAGGGGGCGCGGCTATGGCTACACCTTC.

The chain is built from TRBV11-2 and TRBJ2-1, with 7 bases identical to TRBD1. CDR1 SGHAT and CDR2 FQNNGV come from the germline V gene. The CDR3 sequence is 15 residues long. Unmatched junction bases numbered 4, after V lost 5 bases and J lost 0 bases. The CDR3 reads CASSLWDSSYNEQFF. CDR3 nucleotides: TGTGCCAGCAGCCTATGGGACAGCTCCTACAATGAGCAGTTCTTC.

CDR3 nucleotide sequence: TGTGCCAGCAGCTTCGGAAACACCATATATTTT. Amino acids: CASSFGNTIYF. The gene calls are TRBV5-4 and TRBJ1-3; D is ambiguous. Germline CDR1 is SGHNT and CDR2 is YYREEE (reference sequence). Trimming stripped 2 bases from V and 4 bases from J, with 1 base between. CDR3 length: 11 residues.

The V and J genes are TRBV19 and TRBJ1-5; D is unclear. The V end was cut by 4 bases, the J end by 2 bases, with 6 bases between. The length of the CDR3 is 13 residues. Germline V CDR1 and CDR2: LNHDA, SQIVND (reference sequence). Written as DNA, the CDR3 is TGTGCCAGTAGTACAAGGGGCAATCAGCCCCAGCATTTT. Translation: CASSTRGNQPQHF.

V usage is TRBV6-5 and J usage is TRBJ2-1; perhaps D is TRBD1 or TRBD2 (6 bases each). The CDR3 consists of 15 residues. Trimming left V 3 bases short and J 9 bases short, with 18 bases between. Looked up from germline, CDR1 is MNHEY and CDR2 is SVGAGI. CDR3 in DNA: TGTGCCAGCAGTTATGGGGGCGGGGAAGGTACTGAGCAGTTCTTC. This sequence encodes CASSYGGGEGTEQFF.

This sequence joins TRBV28 and TRBJ2-1; 11 bases align to TRBD2. Germline V CDR1 and CDR2: MDHEN, SYDVKM. The CDR3 spans 16 residues. The ends lost 4 bases at V and 8 bases at J; junction bases unmatched: 10. In nucleotides, the CDR3 is TGTGCCAGCAGTTCTAAAACTAGCGGGAGTGTTCATGAGCAGTTCTTC. Residues: CASSSKTSGSVHEQFF.

The V gene is TRBV6-1, the J gene TRBJ2-7; D is possibly TRBD1 (6 bases). Germline assignment: CDR1 MNHNS and CDR2 SASEGT. V was clipped by 3 bases and J by 4 bases, with 10 bases between them. The CDR3 has 13 residues. The CDR3 spells CASSDRGGYEQYF. The CDR3, as DNA: TGTGCCAGCAGTGACAGGGGTGGTTACGAGCAGTACTTC.

The rearrangement links TRBV27 to TRBJ2-1, with 9 bases fitting TRBD1. Per germline, CDR1 MNHEY and CDR2 SMNVEV (reference sequence). The CDR3 has 14 amino acids. The V segment lost 5 bases and the J segment 5 bases; nucleotides outside the gene matches: 4. CDR3 in amino acids: CASSPGQGNNEQFF. In nucleotides, the CDR3 is TGTGCCAGCAGTCCGGGACAGGGTAACAATGAGCAGTTCTTC.

The chain joins TRBV6-5 to TRBJ1-1; D is undetermined. The CDR3 sequence is 15 residues long. Trimming pared 0 bases from V and 4 bases from J, leaving 12 bases between. Germline CDR1 is MNHEY and CDR2 is SVGAGI. The CDR3 DNA is TGTGCCAGCAGTTACTCAAACATGGTCGTCACTGAAGCTTTCTTT. Its protein is CASSYSNMVVTEAFF.

Details on this clone: One junction end does not reproduce the germline sequence, and a read error may be involved. The chain links TRBV2 to TRBJ1-5; no reliable D call. Looked up from germline, CDR1 is SNHLY and CDR2 is FYNNEI. The CDR3 consists of 12 residues. CDR3 DNA: TGTGCCATCAGTTTAAATCTCCAGCCCCAGCATTTT. It encodes CAISLNLQPQHF.